This TCR beta chain was recorded in a study of CD8 T cells in ankylosing spondylitis. Overall study findings and caveats: There was a TCR beta motif, made of several highly homologous variants, that appeared characteristic of ankylosing spondylitis blood.

In making TCR beta libraries, quantitative 5'-RACE with molecular barcodes was used. Using its own MiXCR run on the 5' RACE reads, TCRdb lists one record per CDR3 protein. The sample holds about 360,000 distinct CDR3 sequences; roughly 20% are singletons and the top ten take about 12%. This clonotype was seen a few times. The antigen is unknown. Germline assignment: CDR1 SEHNR and CDR2 FQNEAQ (reference sequence). Trimming removed 1 base at V and 7 bases at J, with 11 bases between. The CDR3 spans 14 residues. The clonotype comes from a male donor with ankylosing spondylitis or in good health (not recorded which). The sample consisted of blood, either unsorted or a sorted T cell fraction (not recorded which). The chain recombines TRBV7-9 with TRBJ2-1, with D possibly matching TRBD1 (5 bases). The chain's CDR3 is CASSLEGQVNEQFF. The DNA of the CDR3 is TGTGCCAGCAGCTTAGAGGGGCAGGTTAATGAGCAGTTCTTC.